This T cell receptor beta chain came from a study of T-cell reconstitution after alpha-beta-depleted transplantation in children. As regards this clonotype: The antigen is unknown.

Unique molecular identifiers were incorporated when the TCRbeta library was constructed. Via MiXCR, TCRdb re-called the PCR reads, giving one row per CDR3 protein. The table has around 700,000 distinct CDR3 sequences, 13% seen once; the top ten hold 0.75% to 0.85%. Study outcomes and limitations: The study traced high day-60 TCRbeta diversity in some patients to surviving recipient T cells and thymic progenitors. It was reported that alpha-beta T cells came from several hundred expanded graft clones (about two months after transplant). T-cell counts and diversity at one year following transplant were attributed mainly to newly produced T cells.

The sequence derives from a girl aged 2-10 years with congenital amegakaryocytic thrombocytopenia, due to receive a stem cell transplant. The specimen comprised PBMCs, sampled before TCRalphabeta/CD19-depleted stem cell transplant.

The CDR3 DNA sequence: TGTGCCAGCAGCTTAATCCCACAATCGGATGGTGGCGGGACCCAGTACTTC. Amino acid sequence: CASSLIPQSDGGGTQYF. The V gene is TRBV5-6, the J gene TRBJ2-5; D is undetermined. This CDR3 region has 17 residues. The V gene lost 2 bases and the J gene lost 7 bases, with 24 bases spanning the gap. Germline V gene lookup returns CDR1 SGHDT and CDR2 YYEEEE. Full variable domain (outside the CDR3, taken from reference TRBV5-6 and TRBJ2-5): DAGVTQSPTHLIKTRGQQVTLRCSPKSGHDTVSWYQQALGQGPQFIFQYYEEEERQRGNFPDRFSGHQFPNYSSELNVNALLLGDSALYLCASSLIPQSDGGGTQYFGPGTRLLVL.